These 10 T cell receptor beta chains originate from one sample sequenced in a study of blood T cells in healthy people across ages. A second roughly 7 to 12 cycle PCR used barcoded and J-beta primers. TCRdb recomputed calls from the 5' RACE reads with MiXCR, one row per CDR3 protein. The table shows some 1.7 million distinct CDR3 sequences, with roughly 28% occurring only once. The sequenced material came from blood. The receptors derive from a woman aged 25 to 39 in good health.

This clonotype was observed at least ten times. The J gene is TRBJ2-1, the V gene TRBV29-1, with TRBD2 as a possible D gene (5 bases). Germline CDR1 reads SQVTM; CDR2 reads ANQGSEA. CDR3 size: 12 residues. Deletions cut 4 bases from V and 4 bases from J, with 8 bases between. The CDR3 DNA follows: TGCAGCGTTGTCGGGGAGTACAATGAGCAGTTCTTC. It translates to CSVVGEYNEQFF.

The gene calls are TRBV12-3 or TRBV12-4 and TRBJ2-1; possibly TRBD1 for D (6 bases). The J call may be in error: the DNA end matches TRBJ2-7 better. The CDR3 extends over 13 amino acids. This CDR3 is CASSLNREREQYF. The CDR3 bases are TGTGCCAGCAGTTTAAACAGGGAGCGCGAGCAGTACTTC.

The chain joins TRBV20-1 to TRBJ1-1; D gene uncertain. This CDR3 region has 16 residues. The germline CDR1 and CDR2 sequences are DFQATT and SNEGSKA (reference sequence). V was cut by 0 bases and J by 4 bases, with 18 bases left in between. CDR3 residues: CSARDQSLHRGTEAFF. CDR3 nucleotide sequence: TGCAGTGCTAGAGATCAGTCATTACACCGAGGCACTGAAGCTTTCTTT.

This clonotype has at least ten counts. The chain joins TRBV5-1 to TRBJ2-4, with D unclear. The CDR3 runs to 11 residues. Germline assignment: CDR1 SGHRS and CDR2 YFSETQ. The V and J ends lost 0 bases and 9 bases respectively, with 4 bases between them. The CDR3 DNA reads as TGCGCCAGCAGCTTGGAGGGCATTCAGTACTTC. Its protein is CASSLEGIQYF.

In the case of this clonotype: Mismatch with germline at one junction end may stem from a read error. As DNA, the CDR3 is TGCACCAGCAGACACCAACAAGGCCCCTCCTCCTACAATGAGCAGTTCTTC. This translates into CTSRHQQGPSSYNEQFF. The chain carries TRBV5-1 and TRBJ2-1; D is unresolved. This CDR3 comprises 17 residues. Germline values: CDR1 SGHRS, CDR2 YFSETQ.

The rearrangement joins TRBV5-1 to TRBJ2-5; D possibly corresponds to TRBD2 (5 bases). Germline values: CDR1 SGHRS, CDR2 YFSETQ. V lost 3 bases and J 5 bases, leaving 17 bases between the germline ends. The CDR3 has 15 amino acids. The CDR3: CASSWEGRGAETQYF. Here the CDR3 DNA reads TGCGCCAGCAGCTGGGAAGGACGGGGAGCGGAGACCCAGTACTTC.

The CDR3 coding sequence is TGTGCCAGCAGCGGGAGCAGGGGGCCCGACACTGAAGCTTTCTTT. This sequence encodes CASSGSRGPDTEAFF. The rearrangement uses TRBV7-2 and TRBJ1-1; TRBD1 matches 8 bases. Germline CDR1 and CDR2: SGHTA and FQGNSA. The V segment lost 5 bases and the J segment 3 bases; nucleotides outside the gene matches: 8. The CDR3 has 15 residues.

The sample holds a few counts of this clonotype. This sequence joins TRBV10-2 and TRBJ1-1; possibly TRBD1 for D (5 bases). Germline V CDR1 and CDR2: WSHSY, SAAADI. The V end lost 4 bases, the J end lost 3 bases, and 9 bases lay between the germline ends. This CDR3 comprises 13 residues. CDR3 protein: CASSVAGHTEAFF. The CDR3 nucleotides are TGCGCCAGCAGTGTGGCAGGGCACACTGAAGCTTTCTTT.

This clonotype was seen only a few times. Its ends do not fully match the called genes, so a read error is possible. J is TRBJ2-7 and V is TRBV7-9, with TRBD2 matching 12 bases. Germline loops: CDR1 SEHNR, CDR2 FQNEAQ (reference sequence). This CDR3 is built from 15 residues. CDR3 nucleotide sequence: TGTGCCAACAGCTCCTTGACTAGCGGGAGCGACGAGCAGTACTTC. It specifies CANSSLTSGSDEQYF.

V usage is TRBV3-1 and J usage is TRBJ2-3; the D gene could be TRBD1 or TRBD2 (5 bases each). Germline V CDR1 and CDR2: LGHDT, YNNKEL (reference sequence). The CDR3 totals 14 residues. Trimming pared 2 bases from V and 5 bases from J, leaving 11 bases between. The CDR3 spells CASSQSRDGDTQYF. In DNA form, the CDR3 reads TGTGCCAGCAGCCAATCCCGGGACGGAGATACGCAGTATTTT.